These 21 T cell receptor beta chains came from one sample sequenced in a study of T cell responses to AZD1222 COVID-19 vaccine. Only in-frame clones appear in the TCRdb table, and some are missing; sequencing was by immunoSEQ multiplex PCR. The repertoire holds 120,000 or so clones, with 65% to 90% as singletons. This specimen consisted of peripheral blood, obtained on day 0 of AZD1222 vaccination. The receptors derive from an adult in good health.

The chain joins TRBV24-1 to TRBJ2-1; 16 bases fit TRBD2. Germline V CDR1 and CDR2: KGHDR, SFDVKD. This CDR3 is 18 amino acids long. V lost 4 bases and J lost 1; bases outside the gene matches: 3. CDR3 nucleotide sequence: TGTGCCACCAGTGAGAGGGGACTAGCGGGAGGGTCCTACAATGAGCAGTTCTTC. It translates to CATSERGLAGGSYNEQFF.

This chain connects TRBV28 to TRBJ2-3, with D perhaps being TRBD1 or TRBD2 (5 bases each). This CDR3 comprises 15 residues. The V end lost 8 bases, the J end lost 3 bases, and 18 bases lay between the germline ends. Looked up from germline, CDR1 is MDHEN and CDR2 is SYDVKM. The CDR3 spells CASAASGPRTDTQYF. CDR3 coding DNA: TGTGCCAGCGCGGCGTCGGGGCCTAGGACAGATACGCAGTATTTT.

The V gene is TRBV10-3, the J gene TRBJ2-1; D remains ambiguous. Trimming removed 0 bases from V and 7 bases from J, with 7 bases in between. From germline, CDR1 is ENHRY and CDR2 SYGVKD. The CDR3 covers 13 residues. The CDR3 DNA follows: TGTGCCATCAGTGAGTCATTGGAAAATGAGCAGTTCTTC. Translation gives CAISESLENEQFF.

The chain joins TRBV7-2 to TRBJ1-5; D is unresolved. This CDR3 has 13 amino acids. CDR1 and CDR2 from the germline V gene are SGHTA and FQGNSA. V gave up 2 bases and J gave up 5 bases, with 7 bases separating them. CDR3 protein: CASSLQVYQPQHF. DNA for the CDR3: TGTGCCAGCAGCTTACAGGTTTATCAGCCCCAGCATTTT. Using reference TRBV7-2 and TRBJ1-5 for the parts outside the CDR3, the full variable domain is GAGVSQSPSNKVTEKGKDVELRCDPISGHTALYWYRQSLGQGLEFLIYFQGNSAPDKSGLPSDRFSAERTGGSVSTLTIQRTQQEDSAVYLCASSLQVYQPQHFGDGTRLSIL.

This clone was seen just once. This chain uses TRBV3-1 (or the pseudogene TRBV3-2) with TRBJ1-3; D perhaps matches TRBD1 (6 bases). Per germline, CDR1 LGHDT and CDR2 YNNKEL (reference sequence). CDR3 length: 16 residues. The V gene lost 1 base and the J gene lost 3 bases, with 13 bases spanning the gap. As DNA, the CDR3 is TGTGCCAGCAGCCAAGGTCCAGGGGTCTATGGAAACACCATATATTTT. This codes for CASSQGPGVYGNTIYF.

V is TRBV19 and J is TRBJ1-6, with 9 positions matching TRBD1. The V gene's germline CDR1 is LNHDA and CDR2 SQIVND (reference sequence). J lost 8 bases, V lost 4 bases, and 9 bases had no gene match. The CDR3 consists of 16 residues. The CDR3 loop is CASSRGDRGAYSPLHF. CDR3 nucleotides: TGTGCCAGTAGTAGGGGAGACAGGGGGGCTTATTCACCCCTCCACTTT.

This sequence joins TRBV5-1 and TRBJ2-7; possibly TRBD1 for D (6 bases). V lost 6 bases and J lost 2, with 18 bases in between. Per the germline V gene, CDR1 is SGHRS and CDR2 is YFSETQ. The CDR3 is 15 residues long. CDR3 protein: CASTLESGAAYEQYF. CDR3 DNA sequence: TGCGCCAGCACCCTGGAGTCAGGGGCCGCCTACGAGCAGTACTTC.

This chain links TRBV7-3 with TRBJ2-6, with a weak D call TRBD2 (5 bases). Germline CDR1 SGHTA, CDR2 FQGTGA. Trimming removed 2 bases at V and 0 bases at J, with 8 bases between. CDR3 length equals 16 residues. DNA of the CDR3: TGTGCCAGCAGCTTAGGACTTGGCTCTGGGGCCAACGTCCTGACTTTC. Translated, it gives CASSLGLGSGANVLTF.

The chain carries TRBV6-5 and TRBJ1-1, with 7 positions matching TRBD1. The germline gives CDR1 MNHEY, CDR2 SVGAGI. Unmatched junction bases numbered 6, after V lost 6 bases and J lost 5 bases. The CDR3 runs to 13 residues. CDR3 residues: CASRRQGGTEAFF. The CDR3 coding sequence is TGTGCCAGCAGGAGACAGGGAGGGACTGAAGCTTTCTTT.

In its sample, this clone was seen a few times. The chain carries TRBV10-2 and TRBJ2-7, with 12 bases aligning to TRBD2. The CDR3 sequence is 15 residues long. The ends lost 7 bases at V and 6 bases at J; junction bases unmatched: 10. Germline V gives CDR1 WSHSY, CDR2 SAAADI. The DNA for the CDR3 is TGCGCCAGCACTTCTAGCGGGGGGGCTGTTTCCGAGCAGTACTTC. Its protein product is CASTSSGGAVSEQYF.

The V and J genes are TRBV5-1 and TRBJ1-6; a possible D gene is TRBD1 (6 bases). The germline V and J ends were trimmed by 4 bases and 3 bases, with 20 bases remaining between them. The CDR3 spans 18 residues. The germline V gene encodes CDR1 SGHRS and CDR2 YFSETQ. The CDR3 nucleotides read TGCGCCAGCAGCGCGCAGCCACCACAGGGAGGCTATAATTCACCCCTCCACTTT. This translates into CASSAQPPQGGYNSPLHF.

The V gene is TRBV30, the J gene TRBJ2-4; 12 nucleotides match TRBD2. With 0 bases clipped from V and 4 bases from J, the junction kept 10 bases outside the gene matches. CDR1 and CDR2 (germline): GTSNPN, SVGIG (reference sequence). CDR3 length: 18 amino acids. In DNA form, the CDR3 reads TGTGCCTGGAGTGTACCCCTCCAGCTAGCGGGGGGGAAAAACATTCAGTACTTC. It yields the protein CAWSVPLQLAGGKNIQYF.

The V gene is TRBV25-1, the J gene TRBJ1-4, with a possible D match to TRBD1 (6 bases). The CDR3 has 17 amino acids. Germline V gene data show CDR1 as MGHDK and CDR2 as SYGVNS. Trimming left V 3 bases short and J 4 bases short, with 18 bases between. CDR3 sequence (DNA): TGTGCCAGCAGTGACCTTGTCCTCGGACAGATTAATGAAAAACTGTTTTTT. Encoded protein: CASSDLVLGQINEKLFF.

This clone is a singleton in its sample. The J gene is TRBJ2-3, the V gene TRBV27; 9 positions match TRBD1. V lost 3 bases to trimming and J lost 3 bases; unmatched junction nucleotides: 4. The germline CDR1 and CDR2 sequences are MNHEY and SMNVEV (reference sequence). The CDR3 extends over 15 amino acids. As DNA, the CDR3 is TGTGCCAGCAGTTTTGGGACAGGGTGGACAGATACGCAGTATTTT. It encodes CASSFGTGWTDTQYF.

The rearrangement uses TRBV3-1 (or the pseudogene TRBV3-2) and TRBJ2-7, with D tentatively TRBD1 (6 bases). The CDR3 length is 15 residues. V gave up 3 bases and J gave up 2 bases, with 14 bases separating them. Germline loops: CDR1 LGHDT, CDR2 YNNKEL (reference sequence). This CDR3 reads CASSHRTEPPYEQYF. The CDR3 DNA follows: TGTGCCAGCAGCCATAGGACAGAACCTCCCTACGAGCAGTACTTC.

CDR3 nucleotide sequence: TGTGCCAGCACCCCCGGACATACCTCCTACAATGAGCAGTTCTTC. Protein sequence: CASTPGHTSYNEQFF. The V and J genes are TRBV28 and TRBJ2-1; possibly TRBD1 for D (5 bases). V was trimmed by 7 bases and J by 0 bases, leaving 13 bases between them. The CDR3 totals 15 residues. Germline lookup yields CDR1 MDHEN and CDR2 SYDVKM.

This chain uses TRBV30 with TRBJ1-1; perhaps TRBD1 as D (6 bases). With 5 bases removed from V and 5 bases from J, the gap between germline ends came to 15 bases. Germline V gene sequence: CDR1 GTSNPN, CDR2 SVGIG (reference sequence). There are 13 residues in the CDR3. In nucleotides, the CDR3 is TGTGCCTGGGTGGGGGGCCAAGGGACTGAAGCTTTCTTT. This gives the protein CAWVGGQGTEAFF.

V gene TRBV5-1 combines with J gene TRBJ2-7; weak D call: TRBD2 (7 bases). CDR3 length: 15 residues. V shed 0 bases and J shed 3 bases, with 13 bases lying between them. Germline V gives CDR1 SGHRS, CDR2 YFSETQ. The CDR3 here is CASSLVGGPDYEQYF. CDR3 sequence (DNA): TGCGCCAGCAGCTTGGTGGGGGGGCCCGACTACGAGCAGTACTTC.

The chain carries TRBV7-3 and TRBJ2-2; possible D gene TRBD2, 6 bases. V was clipped by 5 bases and J by 6 bases, with 16 bases between them. The germline CDR1 and CDR2 sequences are SGHTA and FQGTGA. CDR3 length: 15 amino acids. The CDR3 spells CASSPPGVSPGELFF. In nucleotides, the CDR3 is TGTGCCAGCAGCCCCCCGGGGGTGTCGCCCGGGGAGCTGTTTTTT.

The genes are TRBV7-3 and TRBJ1-2; D possibly corresponds to TRBD1 (5 bases). Germline loops: CDR1 SGHTA, CDR2 FQGTGA. This CDR3 region has 15 residues. Trimming took off 0 bases at V and 4 bases at J, with 12 bases between the two ends. The CDR3 sequence is CASSLTANGGYGYTF. The DNA for the CDR3 is TGTGCCAGCAGCTTAACGGCTAACGGGGGCTATGGCTACACCTTC.

The V gene is TRBV2, the J gene TRBJ1-6; unclear D gene. This CDR3 region has 14 residues. V shed 3 bases and J shed 4 bases, with 7 bases lying between them. Looked up from germline, CDR1 is SNHLY and CDR2 is FYNNEI. The CDR3 reads CASSDREYNSPLHF. The CDR3 region has the DNA TGTGCCAGCAGTGATCGCGAGTATAATTCACCCCTCCACTTT.